This T cell receptor beta chain emerged from a study of response to subunit inactivated influenza vaccine. Study-wide findings and caveats: The authors offered the suggestion that each seasonal influenza vaccination recruits few new T cells.

With regard to this clonotype: Its specificity is not known.

Germline lookup yields CDR1 SGHRS and CDR2 YFSETQ. J lost 5 bases, V lost 4 bases, and 11 bases had no gene match. The CDR3 is made up of 15 amino acids. TCRdb fed the RT-PCR reads into MiXCR, producing one record per CDR3 protein. Here the sample spans approximately 500,000 distinct CDR3 sequences, approximately 12% being singletons. The sample consisted of PBMCs from blood, taken roughly 47 days after vaccination. The sequence was obtained from a man aged 50-59 years who received an inactivated influenza vaccine. The V call is TRBV5-1, the J call TRBJ1-1, with 7 bases aligning to TRBD1. CDR3 loop: CASSTYTGEGTEAFF. Written as DNA, the CDR3 is TGCGCCAGCAGCACTTATACAGGGGAAGGGACTGAAGCTTTCTTT.